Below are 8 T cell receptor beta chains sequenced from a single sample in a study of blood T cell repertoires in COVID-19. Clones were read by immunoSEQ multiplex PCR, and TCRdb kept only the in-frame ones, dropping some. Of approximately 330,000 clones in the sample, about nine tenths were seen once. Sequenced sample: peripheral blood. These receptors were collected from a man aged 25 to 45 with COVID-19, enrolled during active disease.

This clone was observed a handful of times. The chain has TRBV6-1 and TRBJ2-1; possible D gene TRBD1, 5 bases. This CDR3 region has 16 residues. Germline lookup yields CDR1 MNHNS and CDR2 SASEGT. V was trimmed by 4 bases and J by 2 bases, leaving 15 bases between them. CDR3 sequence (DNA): TGTGCCAGCAGTGCCAAGGGGCCAAACACCTACAATGAGCAGTTCTTC. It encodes CASSAKGPNTYNEQFF.

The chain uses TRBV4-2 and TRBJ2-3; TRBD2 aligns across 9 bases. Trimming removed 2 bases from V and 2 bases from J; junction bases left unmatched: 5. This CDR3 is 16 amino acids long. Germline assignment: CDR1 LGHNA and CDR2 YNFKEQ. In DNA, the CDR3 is TGTGCCAGCAGCCAATCCCTAGCGGGGCACACAGATACGCAGTATTTT. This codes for CASSQSLAGHTDTQYF.

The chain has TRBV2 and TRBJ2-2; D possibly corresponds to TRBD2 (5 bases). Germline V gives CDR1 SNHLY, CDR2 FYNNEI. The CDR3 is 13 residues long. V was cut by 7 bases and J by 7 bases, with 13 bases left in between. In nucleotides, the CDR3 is TGTGCCAGCACTTCACTGGGAGTCGGGGAGCTGTTTTTT. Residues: CASTSLGVGELFF.

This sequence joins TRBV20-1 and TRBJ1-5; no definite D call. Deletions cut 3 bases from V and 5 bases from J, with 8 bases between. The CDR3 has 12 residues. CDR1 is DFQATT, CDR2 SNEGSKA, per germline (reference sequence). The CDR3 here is CSASKLYQPQHF. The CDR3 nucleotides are TGCAGTGCTAGTAAACTGTATCAGCCCCAGCATTTT.

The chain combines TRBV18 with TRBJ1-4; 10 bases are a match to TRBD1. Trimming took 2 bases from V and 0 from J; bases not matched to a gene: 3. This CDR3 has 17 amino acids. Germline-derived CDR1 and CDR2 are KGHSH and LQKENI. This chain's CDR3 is CASSPGTGVPTNEKLFF. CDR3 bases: TGTGCCAGCTCACCAGGGACAGGGGTCCCAACTAATGAAAAACTGTTTTTT.

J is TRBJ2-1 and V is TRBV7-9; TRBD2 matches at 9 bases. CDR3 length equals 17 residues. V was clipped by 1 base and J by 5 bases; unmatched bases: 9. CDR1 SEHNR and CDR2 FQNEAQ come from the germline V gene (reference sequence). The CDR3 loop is CASSLGPPAGGHNEQFF. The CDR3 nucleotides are TGTGCCAGCAGCTTAGGGCCCCCCGCGGGAGGGCACAATGAGCAGTTCTTC.

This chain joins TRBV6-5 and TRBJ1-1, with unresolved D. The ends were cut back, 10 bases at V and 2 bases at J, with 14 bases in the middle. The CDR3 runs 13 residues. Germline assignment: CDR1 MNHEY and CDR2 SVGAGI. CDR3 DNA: TGTGCCACGGGATCAGGAACAAACACTGAAGCTTTCTTT. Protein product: CATGSGTNTEAFF.

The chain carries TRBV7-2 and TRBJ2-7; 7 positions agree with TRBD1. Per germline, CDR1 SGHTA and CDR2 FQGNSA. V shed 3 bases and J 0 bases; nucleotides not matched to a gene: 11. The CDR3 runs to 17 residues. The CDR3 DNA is TGTGCCAGCAGCTTTCGGGACAGTCCGGGGAGCTCCTACGAGCAGTACTTC. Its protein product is CASSFRDSPGSSYEQYF.